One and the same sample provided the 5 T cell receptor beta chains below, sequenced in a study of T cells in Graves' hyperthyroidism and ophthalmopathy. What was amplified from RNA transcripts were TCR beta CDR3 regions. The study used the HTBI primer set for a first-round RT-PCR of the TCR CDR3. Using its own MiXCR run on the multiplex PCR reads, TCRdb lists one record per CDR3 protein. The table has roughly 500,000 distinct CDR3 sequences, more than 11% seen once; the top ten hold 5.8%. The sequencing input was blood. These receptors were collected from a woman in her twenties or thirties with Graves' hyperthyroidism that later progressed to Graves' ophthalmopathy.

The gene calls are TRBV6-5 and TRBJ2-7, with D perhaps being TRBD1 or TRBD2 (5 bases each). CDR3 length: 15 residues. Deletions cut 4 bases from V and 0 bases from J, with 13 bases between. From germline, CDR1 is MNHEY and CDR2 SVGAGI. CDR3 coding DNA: TGTGCCAGCAGTTGGGGGACGCCTCACTCCTACGAGCAGTACTTC. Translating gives CASSWGTPHSYEQYF.

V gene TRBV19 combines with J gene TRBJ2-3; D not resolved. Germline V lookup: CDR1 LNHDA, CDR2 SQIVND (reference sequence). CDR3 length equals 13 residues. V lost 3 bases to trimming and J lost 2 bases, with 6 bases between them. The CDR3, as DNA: TGTGCCAGTAGTATCGGAATCACAGATACGCAGTATTTT. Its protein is CASSIGITDTQYF.

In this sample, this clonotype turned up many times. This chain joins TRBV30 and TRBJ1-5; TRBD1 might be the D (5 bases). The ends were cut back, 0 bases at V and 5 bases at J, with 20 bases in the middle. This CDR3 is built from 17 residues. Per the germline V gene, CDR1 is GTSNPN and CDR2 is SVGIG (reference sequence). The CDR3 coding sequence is TGTGCCTGGAGTGTATCCCCGTTTGGAGGGGTCTATCAGCCCCAGCATTTT. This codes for CAWSVSPFGGVYQPQHF. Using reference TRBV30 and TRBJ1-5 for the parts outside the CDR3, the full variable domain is SQTIHQWPATLVQPVGSPLSLECTVEGTSNPNLYWYRQAAGRGLQLLFYSVGIGQISSEVPQNLSASRPQDRQFILSSKKLLLSDSGFYLCAWSVSPFGGVYQPQHFGDGTRLSIL.

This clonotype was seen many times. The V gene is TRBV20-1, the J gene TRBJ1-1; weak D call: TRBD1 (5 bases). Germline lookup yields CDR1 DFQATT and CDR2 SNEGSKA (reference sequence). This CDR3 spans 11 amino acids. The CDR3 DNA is TGCAGGTCATTTAGGGGCACTGAAGCTTTCTTT. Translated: CRSFRGTEAFF.

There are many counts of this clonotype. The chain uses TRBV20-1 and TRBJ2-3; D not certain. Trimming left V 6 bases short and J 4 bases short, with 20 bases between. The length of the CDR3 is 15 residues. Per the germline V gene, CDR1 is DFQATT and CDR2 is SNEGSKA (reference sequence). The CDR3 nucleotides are TGCAGTGCACCTATTGTAGGAGTTGCGGCAGATACGCAGTATTTT. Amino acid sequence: CSAPIVGVAADTQYF.